This entry lists 30 T cell receptor beta chains sequenced from one sample in a study of T cells after yellow fever vaccination. MiXCR, run by TCRdb on the 5' RACE reads, gives a single entry per CDR3 protein. This sample yields under 600,000 distinct CDR3 sequences, of which approximately 15% are seen a single time; about 14% belongs to the top ten. The input for sequencing was PBMCs, taken on the day of the yellow fever booster vaccination. These receptors were collected from a man younger than 40 who received the YFV17D yellow fever vaccine.

The chain links TRBV30 to TRBJ2-7, with D possibly TRBD2 on 6 matching bases. The V gene lost 8 bases and the J gene lost 5 bases, with 13 bases spanning the gap. The V gene's germline CDR1 is GTSNPN and CDR2 SVGIG (reference sequence). The CDR3 contains 11 residues. CDR3 coding DNA: TGTGCCGGGCGGGGCGGCAACGAGCAGTACTTC. Translating gives CAGRGGNEQYF.

This clonotype was seen many times. The V gene is TRBV6-5, the J gene TRBJ2-2, with 8 bases lining up with TRBD1. The CDR3 loop spans 15 amino acids. Unmatched junction bases numbered 4, after V lost 2 bases and J lost 5 bases. Germline CDR1 MNHEY, CDR2 SVGAGI. CDR3 sequence reads: CASSYRTGWTGELFF. DNA for the CDR3: TGTGCCAGCAGTTACAGGACAGGGTGGACCGGGGAGCTGTTTTTT.

This clonotype was counted between two and nine times. V is TRBV7-9 and J is TRBJ1-1; D may be TRBD1 (5 bases). The CDR3 is 14 residues long. V lost 5 bases to trimming and J lost 0 bases, with 10 bases between them. Germline V lookup: CDR1 SEHNR, CDR2 FQNEAQ (reference sequence). The CDR3 is CASSQTEMNTEAFF. CDR3 DNA: TGTGCCAGCAGCCAGACAGAAATGAACACTGAAGCTTTCTTT.

This rearrangement joins TRBV10-3 to TRBJ2-1; 11 bases align to TRBD2. The CDR3 runs to 16 residues. Per germline, CDR1 ENHRY and CDR2 SYGVKD. Unmatched junction bases numbered 8, after V lost 3 bases and J lost 7 bases. Written as DNA, the CDR3 is TGTGCCATCAGTGAACTAGCGGGAGCTCCTCGGAATGAGCAGTTCTTC. Its protein product is CAISELAGAPRNEQFF.

This clonotype was counted ten times or more. The chain has TRBV20-1 and TRBJ2-7; D possibly corresponds to TRBD1 (6 bases). The germline CDR1 and CDR2 sequences are DFQATT and SNEGSKA (reference sequence). V gave up 2 bases and J gave up 6 bases, with 14 bases separating them. This CDR3 contains 13 residues. CDR3 sequence (DNA): TGCAGTGCTAGAAACACACAGGGATCCGAGCAGTACTTC. Translated, it gives CSARNTQGSEQYF.

This clonotype has more than one count but fewer than ten. The genes are TRBV9 and TRBJ1-5, with D possibly being TRBD1 (6 bases). Between the trimmed V and J ends, which lost 0 bases and 2 bases, there was a span of 6 bases. This CDR3 region has 14 residues. The V gene's germline CDR1 is SGDLS and CDR2 YYNGEE. The CDR3, as DNA: TGTGCCAGCAGCGTAGGGACAGGCAATCAGCCCCAGCATTTT. Protein sequence: CASSVGTGNQPQHF.

The chain uses TRBV7-2 and TRBJ2-7, with D perhaps matching TRBD1 or TRBD2 (5 bases each). The ends were cut back, 0 bases at V and 10 bases at J, with 10 bases in the middle. Germline V gene data show CDR1 as SGHTA and CDR2 as FQGNSA. CDR3 length equals 12 residues. CDR3 sequence (DNA): TGTGCCAGCAGCTTAGCGGGGGAAGGACAGTACTTC. It translates to CASSLAGEGQYF.

The CDR3 nucleotides read TGTGCCAGCAGCTCTTCTAGACGCGAACAAGAGACCCAGTACTTC. As protein: CASSSSRREQETQYF. V gene TRBV5-4 combines with J gene TRBJ2-5; D gene uncertain. Trimming took off 3 bases at V and 2 bases at J, with 14 bases between the two ends. This CDR3 contains 15 residues. The germline gives CDR1 SGHNT, CDR2 YYREEE (reference sequence).

This clonotype has at least ten counts. The chain uses TRBV12-3 or TRBV12-4 and TRBJ2-1, with 7 positions matching TRBD1. Trimming at V came to 5 bases and at J to 6 bases, leaving 7 bases not matched to a gene. CDR3 length: 14 residues. The CDR3 sequence: CASSHDKGANEQFF. The DNA for the CDR3 is TGTGCCAGCAGTCATGATAAGGGGGCCAATGAGCAGTTCTTC.

In this sample, this clonotype turned up many times. V is TRBV18 and J is TRBJ2-5; D gene uncertain. Trimming took 8 bases from V and 4 from J, leaving 11 bases between them. The V gene's germline CDR1 is KGHSH and CDR2 LQKENI. The CDR3 is made up of 12 amino acids. The CDR3 region is CASSPPTETQYF. CDR3 DNA: TGTGCCAGCAGCCCACCCACAGAGACCCAGTACTTC.

The chain recombines TRBV6-5 with TRBJ2-1; D is unclear. The V gene's germline CDR1 is MNHEY and CDR2 SVGAGI. The CDR3 consists of 13 residues. The V and J ends lost 2 bases and 5 bases respectively, with 7 bases between them. The CDR3 loop reads CASSYGLNNEQFF. CDR3 coding DNA: TGTGCCAGCAGTTACGGCCTAAACAATGAGCAGTTCTTC.

The genes are TRBV6-5 and TRBJ1-5; tentative D call: TRBD1 (5 bases). The germline V gene has CDR1 MNHEY and CDR2 SVGAGI. The CDR3 contains 12 residues. Between the trimmed V and J ends, which lost 10 bases and 2 bases, there was a span of 9 bases. The CDR3 here is CATTTGNQPQHF. Written as DNA, the CDR3 is TGTGCCACGACGACAGGCAATCAGCCCCAGCATTTT.

The sample holds a few counts of this clonotype. V usage is TRBV2 and J usage is TRBJ1-1, with 10 bases lining up with TRBD1. Losses at the gene ends were 5 bases for V and 5 bases for J; bases not matched to a gene: 17. Germline V gene sequence: CDR1 SNHLY, CDR2 FYNNEI. There are 18 residues in the CDR3. The CDR3 sequence is CASSTTPNRDRGGTEAFF. The CDR3 nucleotides are TGTGCCAGCAGTACCACGCCAAACCGGGACAGGGGAGGAACTGAAGCTTTCTTT.

In this sample, this clonotype turned up a few times. The chain links TRBV4-3 to TRBJ2-7; TRBD2 matches 11 bases. CDR3 length equals 17 residues. Germline V gene data show CDR1 as LGHNA and CDR2 as YSLEER. The J segment lost 0 bases and the V segment lost 5 bases, leaving 9 bases of the junction unmatched. The CDR3 nucleotides are TGCGCCAGCAGCAAGGACGCAACTAGCGGGGGCTCCTACGAGCAGTACTTC. Translated, it gives CASSKDATSGGSYEQYF.

This rearrangement joins TRBV12-3 or TRBV12-4 to TRBJ2-3, with D unclear. The CDR3 loop spans 16 amino acids. V lost 3 bases, J lost 3 bases, and 16 bases lay in between. The CDR3 bases are TGTGCCAGCAGTTTGTTATCGGAACTTGGAACAGATACGCAGTATTTT. It specifies CASSLLSELGTDTQYF.

This clonotype was counted only a few times. This chain uses TRBV12-3 or TRBV12-4 with TRBJ2-1; D call uncertain. This CDR3 has 11 amino acids. Trimming cost V 7 bases and J 7 bases, with 8 bases left between them. The CDR3 nucleotides read TGTGCCAGCATCTCCGTTAATGAGCAGTTCTTC. It codes for CASISVNEQFF.

This clonotype was counted a few times. V usage is TRBV10-3 and J usage is TRBJ1-4; 8 positions match TRBD1. Germline values: CDR1 ENHRY, CDR2 SYGVKD. The CDR3 sequence is 16 residues long. The V segment lost 6 bases and the J segment 2 bases; nucleotides outside the gene matches: 8. CDR3 in DNA: TGTGCCATCAGCGCAGGGGGCCCGGCCACTAATGAAAAACTGTTTTTT. It codes for CAISAGGPATNEKLFF.

This clonotype was detected many times. The V call is TRBV5-1, the J call TRBJ2-7; TRBD1 is a possible D gene (6 bases). Trimming pared 4 bases from V and 2 bases from J, leaving 16 bases between. The CDR3 runs to 15 residues. CDR1 is SGHRS, CDR2 YFSETQ, per germline. The CDR3 nucleotides read TGCGCCAGCAGCCCCCCCCGGGACACCACCTACGAGCAGTACTTC. This codes for CASSPPRDTTYEQYF.

This clonotype was seen only a few times. The chain combines TRBV18 with TRBJ1-2; D gene unclear. V dropped 6 bases and J dropped 7 bases, with 18 bases sitting between them. Germline values: CDR1 KGHSH, CDR2 LQKENI. The CDR3 has 14 residues. CDR3 bases: TGTGCCAGCTCCGGTGCGAACAGAGCAAGTGGCTACACCTTC. It translates to CASSGANRASGYTF.

This clonotype was seen ten or more times. The V gene is TRBV7-8, the J gene TRBJ1-1, with 7 bases matching TRBD1. This CDR3 region has 12 residues. Germline CDR1 and CDR2: SGHVS and FQNEAQ. Losses at the gene ends were 4 bases for V and 8 bases for J; bases not matched to a gene: 4. The CDR3 is CASSSVGQEAFF. CDR3 coding DNA: TGTGCCAGCAGCTCAGTGGGACAGGAAGCTTTCTTT. Complete variable domain (other parts from reference TRBV7-8 and TRBJ1-1): GAGVSQSPRYKVAKRGQDVALRCDPISGHVSLFWYQQALGQGPEFLTYFQNEAQLDKSGLPSDRFFAERPEGSVSTLKIQRTQQEDSAVYLCASSSVGQEAFFGQGTRLTVV.

There are a few counts of this clonotype. This chain uses TRBV29-1 with TRBJ1-5, with D tentatively TRBD1 (5 bases). The CDR3 is 13 residues long. CDR1 is SQVTM, CDR2 ANQGSEA, per germline. V shed 5 bases and J shed 5 bases, with 13 bases lying between them. CDR3 nucleotide sequence: TGCAGCGTTCTGGCAGGGTGGGATCAGCCCCAGCATTTT. Its translation is CSVLAGWDQPQHF.

The genes are TRBV28 and TRBJ1-2, with D maybe TRBD1 (5 bases). CDR3 size: 16 residues. Germline loops: CDR1 MDHEN, CDR2 SYDVKM. V was pared by 7 bases and J by 3 bases, with 21 bases between. The CDR3 here is CASTLGGGSLYYGYTF. In nucleotides, the CDR3 is TGTGCCAGCACTTTGGGGGGGGGGTCCCTTTACTATGGCTACACCTTC.

This clonotype was counted only a few times. V and J are TRBV15 and TRBJ1-1; D ambiguous. V lost 3 bases and J 3 bases, leaving 17 bases between the germline ends. Germline V gives CDR1 LNHNV, CDR2 YYDKDF (reference sequence). The CDR3 has 16 residues. CDR3 sequence reads: CATSSETLVRYTEAFF. The CDR3 DNA reads as TGTGCCACCAGCAGTGAGACCCTGGTGAGGTACACTGAAGCTTTCTTT.

This clonotype was found a few times. The chain is built from TRBV12-3 or TRBV12-4 and TRBJ2-1, with a weak D call TRBD2 (7 bases). Trimming removed 6 bases at V and 8 bases at J, with 20 bases between. This CDR3 comprises 15 residues. CDR3 region: CASRTSGEPGDEQFF. In DNA form, the CDR3 reads TGTGCCAGCAGAACCAGCGGGGAACCAGGGGATGAGCAGTTCTTC.

The V gene is TRBV5-1, the J gene TRBJ2-2; TRBD1 agrees at 10 bases. V dropped 2 bases and J dropped 6; count of bases not matched to a gene: 7. Germline-derived CDR1 and CDR2 are SGHRS and YFSETQ. CDR3 length: 16 residues. CDR3 amino acids: CASSFEGTGVSGELFF. The CDR3 DNA reads TGCGCCAGCAGCTTCGAGGGGACAGGGGTGTCCGGGGAGCTGTTTTTT.

The genes are TRBV7-3 and TRBJ2-1; the D call may be TRBD1 or TRBD2 (5 bases each). V gave up 5 bases and J gave up 8 bases, with 13 bases separating them. This CDR3 region has 13 residues. The V gene's germline CDR1 is SGHTA and CDR2 FQGTGA. This CDR3 reads CASSPGAEDEQFF. The CDR3 DNA reads as TGTGCCAGCAGCCCCGGGGCTGAGGATGAGCAGTTCTTC.

In this sample, this clonotype turned up a few times. The chain uses TRBV9 and TRBJ2-7; 7 bases match TRBD1. With V trimmed by 0 bases and J by 1 base, 7 bases remained unmatched. This CDR3 region has 16 residues. Germline CDR1 and CDR2: SGDLS and YYNGEE. CDR3: CASSVGIGQDSYEQYF. Written as DNA, the CDR3 is TGTGCCAGCAGCGTAGGAATTGGACAGGATTCCTACGAGCAGTACTTC.

This clonotype was seen a handful of times. The chain joins TRBV27 to TRBJ2-5; D gene ambiguous. The CDR3 contains 15 residues. Germline CDR1 is MNHEY and CDR2 is SMNVEV (reference sequence). Trimming left V 2 bases short and J 4 bases short, with 14 bases between. CDR3 nucleotides: TGTGCCAGCAGTTTAAAGGGCTGGGTGTCAGAGACCCAGTACTTC. Amino acid sequence: CASSLKGWVSETQYF.

The chain recombines TRBV12-3 or TRBV12-4 with TRBJ2-7; the D gene could be TRBD1 or TRBD2 (5 bases each). V was shortened by 7 bases and J by 5 bases, with 9 bases between the two germline ends. The CDR3 is 11 residues long. CDR3 amino acids: CASTRGDEQYF. CDR3 DNA: TGTGCCAGCACTAGAGGGGACGAGCAGTACTTC.

The chain carries TRBV5-8 and TRBJ2-7, with D perhaps TRBD2 (6 bases). Germline assignment: CDR1 SGHTS and CDR2 YDEGEE. V was trimmed by 4 bases and J by 4 bases, leaving 18 bases between them. The CDR3 consists of 15 residues. The CDR3 DNA sequence: TGTGCCAGCAGCCGAGGACTCGGGACTTCTTACGAGCAGTACTTC. Encoded protein: CASSRGLGTSYEQYF.